The rows below give T cell receptor beta chains drawn from one sample of a study of post-analysis software for immune sequencing data. TCRdb reprocessed the PCR reads with MiXCR, giving one entry per CDR3 protein. The sample shows roughly 800,000 distinct CDR3 sequences, 35% to 55% of them seen only once. The specimen was blood. These receptor sequences come from a girl under 18 with multiple sclerosis. CDR3s include the opening cysteine and the closing phenylalanine or tryptophan. A D gene is named only where the DNA matches it firmly. Some rows have no size entry. The others give once, few or many, or a class for an expanded clone.

cdr3_aa: CATSKSTDRGNQPQHF
cdr3_nt: TGTGCCACCAGCAAATCAACGGACAGGGGGAATCAGCCCCAGCATTTT
v_call: TRBV15
clone_size: .
d_call: TRBD1
j_call: TRBJ1-5

cdr3_aa: CASSQGWEEIGNEQFF
cdr3_nt: TGCGCCAGCAGCCAGGGGTGGGAGGAGATTGGGAATGAGCAGTTCTTC
v_call: TRBV4-3
clone_size: .
d_call: .
j_call: TRBJ2-1

cdr3_aa: CASSNTGLVKGNEQFF
cdr3_nt: TGCGCCAGCAGCAATACGGGACTAGTCAAGGGAAATGAGCAGTTCTTC
v_call: TRBV5-1
clone_size: .
d_call: TRBD2
j_call: TRBJ2-1

cdr3_aa: CSAKGRGLHEQYF
cdr3_nt: TGCAGCGCCAAAGGGAGGGGGCTGCATGAGCAGTACTTC
v_call: TRBV29-1
clone_size: .
d_call: .
j_call: TRBJ2-7

cdr3_aa: CSVDPPNTEAFF
cdr3_nt: TGCAGCGTTGATCCACCCAACACTGAAGCTTTCTTT
v_call: TRBV29-1
clone_size: .
d_call: .
j_call: TRBJ1-1

cdr3_aa: CASSLRRIGFSSNQPQHF
cdr3_nt: TGTGCCAGCAGCTTACGACGTATAGGGTTTAGTAGCAATCAGCCCCAGCATTTT
v_call: TRBV7-8
clone_size: .
d_call: .
j_call: TRBJ1-5

cdr3_aa: CASSLSGKGGYTF
cdr3_nt: TGTGCCAGCAGCTTAAGCGGGAAGGGTGGCTACACCTTC
v_call: TRBV7-3
clone_size: .
d_call: .
j_call: TRBJ1-2

cdr3_aa: CASSVKAASGSGYTF
cdr3_nt: TGTGCCAGTAGTGTTAAGGCGGCATCGGGCAGTGGCTACACCTTC
v_call: TRBV19
clone_size: once
d_call: .
j_call: TRBJ1-2

cdr3_aa: CASSHRVDGYEQYF
cdr3_nt: TGTGCCAGCAGCCACAGGGTGGATGGGTACGAGCAGTACTTC
v_call: TRBV7-2
clone_size: .
d_call: .
j_call: TRBJ2-7

cdr3_aa: CASSPRPGEGSDTQYF
cdr3_nt: TGTGCCAGCAGCCCCCGTCCCGGAGAAGGGTCAGATACGCAGTATTTT
v_call: TRBV14
clone_size: .
d_call: .
j_call: TRBJ2-3

cdr3_aa: CASSLCWGSTDTQYF
cdr3_nt: TGTGCCAGCAGTTTATGCTGGGGGAGCACAGATACGCAGTATTTT
v_call: TRBV27
clone_size: once
d_call: .
j_call: TRBJ2-3

cdr3_aa: CSVVAGSDGYTF
cdr3_nt: TGCAGCGTTGTGGCCGGGTCGGATGGCTACACCTTC
v_call: TRBV29-1
clone_size: .
d_call: .
j_call: TRBJ1-2